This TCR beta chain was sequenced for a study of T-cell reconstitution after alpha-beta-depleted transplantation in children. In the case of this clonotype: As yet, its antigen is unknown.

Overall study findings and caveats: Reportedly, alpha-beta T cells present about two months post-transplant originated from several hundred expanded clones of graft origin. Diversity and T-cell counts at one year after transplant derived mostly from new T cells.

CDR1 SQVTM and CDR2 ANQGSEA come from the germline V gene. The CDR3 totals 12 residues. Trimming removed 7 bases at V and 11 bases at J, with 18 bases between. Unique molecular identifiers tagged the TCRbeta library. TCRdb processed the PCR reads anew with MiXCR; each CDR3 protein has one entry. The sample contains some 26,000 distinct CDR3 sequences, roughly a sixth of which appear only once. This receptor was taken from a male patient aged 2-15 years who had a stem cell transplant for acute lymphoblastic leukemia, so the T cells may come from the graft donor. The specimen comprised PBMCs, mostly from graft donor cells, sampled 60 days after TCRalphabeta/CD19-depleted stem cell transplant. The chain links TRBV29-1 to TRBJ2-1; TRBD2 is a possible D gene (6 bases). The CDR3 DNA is TGCAGCGGGAGGGGACGGACGATCCAGCAGTTCTTC. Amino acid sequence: CSGRGRTIQQFF.